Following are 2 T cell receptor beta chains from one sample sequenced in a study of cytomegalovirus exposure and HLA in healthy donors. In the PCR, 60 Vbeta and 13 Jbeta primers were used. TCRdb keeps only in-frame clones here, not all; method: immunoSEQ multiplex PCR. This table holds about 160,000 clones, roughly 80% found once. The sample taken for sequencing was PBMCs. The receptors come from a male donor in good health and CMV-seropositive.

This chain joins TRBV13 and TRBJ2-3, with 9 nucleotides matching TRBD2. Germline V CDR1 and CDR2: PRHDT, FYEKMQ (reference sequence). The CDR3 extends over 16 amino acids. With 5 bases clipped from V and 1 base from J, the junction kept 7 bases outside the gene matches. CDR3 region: CASSLRLAAGTDTQYF. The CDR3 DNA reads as TGTGCCAGCAGCCTAAGACTAGCGGCAGGCACAGATACGCAGTATTTT.

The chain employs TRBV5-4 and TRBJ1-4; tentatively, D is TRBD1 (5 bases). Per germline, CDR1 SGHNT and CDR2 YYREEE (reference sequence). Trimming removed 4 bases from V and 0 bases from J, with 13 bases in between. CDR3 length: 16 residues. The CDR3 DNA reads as TGTGCCAGCAGCCATCGGAGGGGAGCAACTAATGAAAAACTGTTTTTT. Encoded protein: CASSHRRGATNEKLFF.